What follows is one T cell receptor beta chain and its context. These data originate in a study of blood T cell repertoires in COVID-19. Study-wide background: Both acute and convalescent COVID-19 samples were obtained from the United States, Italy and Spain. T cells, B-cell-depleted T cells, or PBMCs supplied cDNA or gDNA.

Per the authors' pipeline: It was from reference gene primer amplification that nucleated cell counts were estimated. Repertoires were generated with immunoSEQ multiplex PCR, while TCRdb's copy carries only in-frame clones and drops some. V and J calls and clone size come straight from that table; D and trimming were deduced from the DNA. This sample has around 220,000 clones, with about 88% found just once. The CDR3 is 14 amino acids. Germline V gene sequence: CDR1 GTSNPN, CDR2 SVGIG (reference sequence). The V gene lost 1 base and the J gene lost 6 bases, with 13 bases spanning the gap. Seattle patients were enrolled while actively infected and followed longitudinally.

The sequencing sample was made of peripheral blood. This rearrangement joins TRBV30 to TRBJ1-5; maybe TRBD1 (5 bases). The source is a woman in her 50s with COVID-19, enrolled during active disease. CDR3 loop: CAWSGWGDGQPQHF. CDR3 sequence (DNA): TGTGCCTGGAGTGGATGGGGGGACGGTCAGCCCCAGCATTTT.